The present entry profiles one T cell receptor beta chain with its context. What it binds is not known. This specimen comes from a study of CXCR3-negative and CXCR3-positive naive CD8 T cells. Findings and caveats of the study: Memory, not naive, CXCR3-negative and CXCR3-positive cells differed in TRBV-TRBJ usage. TRB CDR3s were more hydrophobic in CXCR3-positive than in CXCR3-negative naive cells.

The germline V gene encodes CDR1 SQVTM and CDR2 ANQGSEA. CDR3 size: 16 residues. The authors prepared UMI-labeled TRB cDNA libraries by 5' RACE. No DNA is given; TCRdb re-called the 5' RACE reads and lists each CDR3 protein once. There are around 88,000 distinct CDR3 sequences in the sample, with 0.82% held by the top ten. The V and J genes are TRBV29-1 and TRBJ2-7. The clonotype was recovered from a human donor in good health. Some clones in this sample may be carry-over from other donors' samples. Input material: naive CXCR3+ CD8+ T cells from blood. Subset reported: CD45RO-CCR7+CD27+CD95- naive CD8+ T cells expressing CXCR3 (TNR3+). This CDR3 is CSVEGVLNLNSYEQYF.